This TCR beta chain was documented in a study of Graves' ophthalmopathy and Graves' hyperthyroidism. Study-level results: Most expanded clonotypes from thyroid (those above 0.001 frequency) were also found in blood.

This clonotype was detected ten times or more. Its antigen is not known. CDR3 length: 11 residues. Deletions cut 9 bases from V and 0 bases from J, with 5 bases between. Germline CDR1 and CDR2: MNHNS and SASEGT. RNA transcripts provided the template for amplifying TCR beta CDR3 regions. HTBI primers primed a first-round RT-PCR, and a second-round multiplex PCR followed. In TCRdb, the multiplex PCR reads were re-called with MiXCR into one record per CDR3 protein. The sample consists of just over 400,000 distinct CDR3 sequences, 21% of them appearing once. The clonotype comes from a woman between 18 and 29 years old with stable Graves' hyperthyroidism. The rearrangement uses TRBV6-1 and TRBJ1-1; D is uncertain. Sequencing was carried out using peripheral blood. The CDR3 loop is CASFLNTEAFF. CDR3 nucleotides: TGTGCCAGTTTTCTGAACACTGAAGCTTTCTTT.